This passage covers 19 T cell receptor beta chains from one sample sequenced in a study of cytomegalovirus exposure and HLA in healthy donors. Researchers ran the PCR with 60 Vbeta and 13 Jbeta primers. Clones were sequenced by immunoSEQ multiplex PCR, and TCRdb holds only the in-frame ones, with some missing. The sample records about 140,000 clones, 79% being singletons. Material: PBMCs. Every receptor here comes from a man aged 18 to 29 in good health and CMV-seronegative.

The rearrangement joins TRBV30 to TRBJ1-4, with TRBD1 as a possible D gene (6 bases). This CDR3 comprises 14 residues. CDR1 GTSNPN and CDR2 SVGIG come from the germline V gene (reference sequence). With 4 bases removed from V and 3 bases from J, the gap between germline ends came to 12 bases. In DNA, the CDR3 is TGTGCCTGGAACAGGGTAGGGGCTAATGAAAAACTGTTTTTT. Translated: CAWNRVGANEKLFF. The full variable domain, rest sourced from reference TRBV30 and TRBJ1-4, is SQTIHQWPATLVQPVGSPLSLECTVEGTSNPNLYWYRQAAGRGLQLLFYSVGIGQISSEVPQNLSASRPQDRQFILSSKKLLLSDSGFYLCAWNRVGANEKLFFGSGTQLSVL.

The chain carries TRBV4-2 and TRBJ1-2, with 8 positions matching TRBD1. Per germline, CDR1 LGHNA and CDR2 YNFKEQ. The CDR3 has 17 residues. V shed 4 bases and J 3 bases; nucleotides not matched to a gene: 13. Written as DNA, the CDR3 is TGTGCCAGCAGCCTAACGACGGACAGGGCCTCCGACTATGGCTACACCTTC. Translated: CASSLTTDRASDYGYTF.

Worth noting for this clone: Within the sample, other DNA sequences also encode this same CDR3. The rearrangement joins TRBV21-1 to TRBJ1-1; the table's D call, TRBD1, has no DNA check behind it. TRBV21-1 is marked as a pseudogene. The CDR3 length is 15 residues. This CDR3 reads CASRREQGCDTEAFF. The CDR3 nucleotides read TGTGCCAGCAGACGAGAACAGGGTTGTGACACTGAGGCTTTCTTT.

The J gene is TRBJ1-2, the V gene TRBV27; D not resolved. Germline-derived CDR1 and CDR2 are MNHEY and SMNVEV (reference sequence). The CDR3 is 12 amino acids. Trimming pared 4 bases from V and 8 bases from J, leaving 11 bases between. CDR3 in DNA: TGTGCCAGCAGTTCAGTGGGCTGGGGCTACACCTTC. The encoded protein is CASSSVGWGYTF.

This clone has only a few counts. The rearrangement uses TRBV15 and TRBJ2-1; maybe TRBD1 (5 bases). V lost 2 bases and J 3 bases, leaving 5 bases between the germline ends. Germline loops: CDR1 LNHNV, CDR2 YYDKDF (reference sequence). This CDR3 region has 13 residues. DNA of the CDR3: TGTGCCACCAGCAGACAGGGCTACAATGAGCAGTTCTTC. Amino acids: CATSRQGYNEQFF.

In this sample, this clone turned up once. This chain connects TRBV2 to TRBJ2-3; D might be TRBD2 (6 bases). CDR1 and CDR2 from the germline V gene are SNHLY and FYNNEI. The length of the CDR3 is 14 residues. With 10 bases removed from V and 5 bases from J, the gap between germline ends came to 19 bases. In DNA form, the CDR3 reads TGTGCCACCCCATTGGCGGGACTGGGAGATACGCAGTATTTT. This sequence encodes CATPLAGLGDTQYF.

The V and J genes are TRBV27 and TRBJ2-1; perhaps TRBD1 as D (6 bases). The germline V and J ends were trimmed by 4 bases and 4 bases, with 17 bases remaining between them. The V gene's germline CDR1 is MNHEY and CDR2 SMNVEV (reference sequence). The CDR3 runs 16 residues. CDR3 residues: CASSSLGAGGYNEQFF. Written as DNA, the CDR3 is TGTGCCAGCAGTTCCTTGGGGGCGGGCGGGTACAATGAGCAGTTCTTC.

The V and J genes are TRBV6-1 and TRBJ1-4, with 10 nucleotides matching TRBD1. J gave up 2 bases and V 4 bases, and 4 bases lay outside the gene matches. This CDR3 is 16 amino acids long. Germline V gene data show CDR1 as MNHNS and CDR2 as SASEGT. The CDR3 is CASSAQGQGTNEKLFF. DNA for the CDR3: TGTGCCAGCAGTGCTCAGGGACAGGGGACTAATGAAAAACTGTTTTTT.

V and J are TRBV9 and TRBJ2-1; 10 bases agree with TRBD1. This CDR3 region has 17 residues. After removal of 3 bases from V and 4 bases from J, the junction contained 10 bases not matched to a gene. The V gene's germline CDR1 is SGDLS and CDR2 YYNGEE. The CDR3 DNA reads TGTGCCAGCAGCGGACGCCCCGGGACAGGGGTTTACAATGAGCAGTTCTTC. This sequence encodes CASSGRPGTGVYNEQFF. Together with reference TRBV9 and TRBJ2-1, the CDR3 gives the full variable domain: DSGVTQTPKHLITATGQRVTLRCSPRSGDLSVYWYQQSLDQGLQFLIQYYNGEERAKGNILERFSAQQFPDLHSELNLSSLELGDSALYFCASSGRPGTGVYNEQFFGPGTRLTVL.

The CDR3: CASSNRQGNTEAFF. Written as DNA, the CDR3 is TGTGCCAGTAGTAATCGACAGGGCAACACTGAAGCTTTCTTT. The genes are TRBV19 and TRBJ1-1; 7 bases are shared with TRBD1. Germline trimming cut 4 bases from V and 2 bases from J; bases unmatched to any gene: 4. Germline CDR1 is LNHDA and CDR2 is SQIVND (reference sequence). The CDR3 spans 14 residues.

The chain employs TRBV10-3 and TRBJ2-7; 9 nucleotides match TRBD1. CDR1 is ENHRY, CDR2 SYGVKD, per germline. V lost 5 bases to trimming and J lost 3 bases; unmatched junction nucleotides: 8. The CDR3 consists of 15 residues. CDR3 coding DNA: TGTGCCATCAGTATCCGGGACAGGGACGTCTACGAGCAGTACTTC. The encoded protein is CAISIRDRDVYEQYF.

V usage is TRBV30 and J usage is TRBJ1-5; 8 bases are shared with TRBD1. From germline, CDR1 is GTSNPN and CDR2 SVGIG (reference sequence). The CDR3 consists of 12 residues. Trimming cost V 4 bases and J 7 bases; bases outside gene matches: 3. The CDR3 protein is CAWNRGGQPQHF. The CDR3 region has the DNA TGTGCCTGGAACAGGGGGGGACAGCCCCAGCATTTT.

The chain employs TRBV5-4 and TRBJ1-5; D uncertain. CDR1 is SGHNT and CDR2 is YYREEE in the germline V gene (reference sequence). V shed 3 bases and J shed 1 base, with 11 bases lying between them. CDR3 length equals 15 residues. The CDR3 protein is CASSSGGVSNQPQHF. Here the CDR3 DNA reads TGTGCCAGCAGCTCCGGTGGAGTGAGCAATCAGCCCCAGCATTTT.

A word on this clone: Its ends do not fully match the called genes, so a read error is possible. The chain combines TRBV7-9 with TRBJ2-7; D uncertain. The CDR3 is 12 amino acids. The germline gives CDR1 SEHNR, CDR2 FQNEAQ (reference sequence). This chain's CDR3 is CSSSFVSYEQYF. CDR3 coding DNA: TGTTCCAGCAGCTTCGTATCCTACGAGCAGTACTTC.

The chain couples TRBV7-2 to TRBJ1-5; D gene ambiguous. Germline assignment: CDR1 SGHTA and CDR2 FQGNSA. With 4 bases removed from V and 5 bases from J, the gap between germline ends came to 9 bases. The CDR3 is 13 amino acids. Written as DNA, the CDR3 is TGTGCCAGCAGCTCTCGCAGTGATCAGCCCCAGCATTTT. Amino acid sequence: CASSSRSDQPQHF.

In DNA form, the CDR3 reads TGTGCTAGTGGTTTGCAGGGAAGTGAGCAGTTCTTC. Translation gives CASGLQGSEQFF. This chain links TRBV12-5 with TRBJ2-1, with D possibly matching TRBD1 (5 bases). CDR1 and CDR2 from the germline V gene are LGHNT and FRNRAP. Deletions cut 2 bases from V and 9 bases from J, with 8 bases between. The CDR3 length is 12 residues. The variable domain in full, completed from reference TRBV12-5 and TRBJ2-1, reads DARVTQTPRHKVTEMGQEVTMRCQPILGHNTVFWYRQTMMQGLELLAYFRNRAPLDDSGMPKDRFSAEMPDATLATLKIQPSEPRDSAVYFCASGLQGSEQFFGPGTRLTVL.

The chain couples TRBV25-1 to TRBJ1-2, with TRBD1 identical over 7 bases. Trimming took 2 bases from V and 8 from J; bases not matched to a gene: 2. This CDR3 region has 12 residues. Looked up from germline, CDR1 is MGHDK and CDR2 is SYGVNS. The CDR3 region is CASSEQGVGYTF. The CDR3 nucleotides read TGTGCCAGCAGTGAACAGGGGGTGGGCTACACCTTC.

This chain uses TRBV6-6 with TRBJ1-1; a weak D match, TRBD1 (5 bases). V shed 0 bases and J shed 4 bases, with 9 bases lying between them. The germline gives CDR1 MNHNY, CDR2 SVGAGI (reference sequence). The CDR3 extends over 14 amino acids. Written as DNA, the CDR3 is TGTGCCAGCAGTTACTCGGGGCAACTCACTGAAGCTTTCTTT. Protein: CASSYSGQLTEAFF.

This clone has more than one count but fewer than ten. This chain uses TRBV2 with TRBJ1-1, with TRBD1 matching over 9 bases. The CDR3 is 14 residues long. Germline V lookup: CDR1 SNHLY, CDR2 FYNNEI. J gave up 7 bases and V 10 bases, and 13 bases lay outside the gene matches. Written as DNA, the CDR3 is TGTGCCACCGGGGGCTTGGACAGGGGACTTGAAGCTTTCTTT. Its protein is CATGGLDRGLEAFF. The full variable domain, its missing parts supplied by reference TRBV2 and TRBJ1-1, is EPEVTQTPSHQVTQMGQEVILRCVPISNHLYFYWYRQILGQKVEFLVSFYNNEISEKSEIFDDQFSVERPDGSNFTLKIRSTKLEDSAMYFCATGGLDRGLEAFFGQGTRLTVV.